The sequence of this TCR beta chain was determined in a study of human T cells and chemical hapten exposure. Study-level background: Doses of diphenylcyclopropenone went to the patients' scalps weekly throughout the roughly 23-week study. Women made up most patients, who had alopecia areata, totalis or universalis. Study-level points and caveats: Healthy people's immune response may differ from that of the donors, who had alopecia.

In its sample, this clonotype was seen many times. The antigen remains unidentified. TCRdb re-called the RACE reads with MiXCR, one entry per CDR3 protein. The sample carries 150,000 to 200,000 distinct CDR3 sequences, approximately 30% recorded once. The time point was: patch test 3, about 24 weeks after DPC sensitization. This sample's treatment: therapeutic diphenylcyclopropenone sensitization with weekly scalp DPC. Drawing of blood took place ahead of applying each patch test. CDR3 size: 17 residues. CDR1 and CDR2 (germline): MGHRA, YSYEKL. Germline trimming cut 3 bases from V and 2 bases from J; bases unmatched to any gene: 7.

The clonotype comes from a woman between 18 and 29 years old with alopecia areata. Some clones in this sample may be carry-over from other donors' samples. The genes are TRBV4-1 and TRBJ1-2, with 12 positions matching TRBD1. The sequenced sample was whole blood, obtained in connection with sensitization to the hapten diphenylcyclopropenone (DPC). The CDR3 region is CASSQGGQGAANYGYTF. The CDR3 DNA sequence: TGCGCCAGCAGCCAGGGGGGACAGGGGGCAGCGAACTATGGCTACACCTTC.